One sample yielded the 20 T cell receptor beta chains listed below, sequenced in a study of CD8 T cells in ankylosing spondylitis (dated by TCRdb to about 2017). Libraries were built with 5' RACE. This sample was sequenced with an Illumina HiSeq 2500. The raw public reads went through TCRdb reprocessing: fastp at Q25, MiXCR clone calling, in-frame beta chains kept. Rows are combined by CDR3 protein, so each entry shows the most common genes and DNA. Counted in this sample were around 390,000 distinct CDR3 sequences; more than 20% of them appeared once. The ten largest clones take up roughly a sixth of the sample. Here is what the overall study found, with its caveats: A TCR beta motif of fewer than 10 highly homologous amino acid variants appeared characteristic of blood from ankylosing spondylitis patients.

Which antigens these TCRs recognize remains unknown. The sequenced sample was blood, either unsorted or a sorted T cell fraction (not recorded which). Source of these receptors: a male donor with ankylosing spondylitis.

In nucleotides, the CDR3 is TGCAGCGTTGAACCCCTGGGGGACTACGAGCAGTACTTC. Protein: CSVEPLGDYEQYF. The rearrangement joins TRBV29-1 to TRBJ2-7; D may correspond to TRBD1 or TRBD2 (5 bases each). Trimming took off 2 bases at V and 3 bases at J, with 11 bases between the two ends. This CDR3 has 13 residues. Germline V lookup: CDR1 SQVTM, CDR2 ANQGSEA.

The J gene is TRBJ2-2, the V gene TRBV3-1, with D possibly matching TRBD2 (6 bases). This CDR3 is built from 16 residues. Trimming shortened V by 1 base and J by 0 bases, and 9 bases separated the two germline ends. Germline assignment: CDR1 LGHDT and CDR2 YNNKEL (reference sequence). CDR3 sequence (DNA): TGTGCCAGCAGCCAAGCCCCGGGGGCGAACACCGGGGAGCTGTTTTTT. It is translated as CASSQAPGANTGELFF.

A note on this clonotype: One base away lies a much larger clone, so this may be a sequencing read error. The V and J genes are TRBV5-1 and TRBJ1-1; D is ambiguous. There are 13 residues in the CDR3. From germline, CDR1 is SGHRS and CDR2 YFSETQ. CDR3 protein: CASSLAGNTKAFF. CDR3 nucleotide sequence: TGCGCCAGCAGCTTGGCGGGGAACACTAAAGCTTTCTTT. Full variable domain (remainder filled in from reference TRBV5-1 and TRBJ1-1): KAGVTQTPRYLIKTRGQQVTLSCSPISGHRSVSWYQQTPGQGLQFLFEYFSETQRNKGNFPGRFSGRQFSNSRSEMNVSTLELGDSALYLCASSLAGNTKAFFGQGTRLTVV.

This clonotype has only a few counts. The chain links TRBV18 to TRBJ1-5, with D hard to call. CDR3 length: 16 residues. V was cut by 2 bases and J by 0 bases, with 11 bases left in between. Germline CDR1 and CDR2: KGHSH and LQKENI. The CDR3 spells CASSPSDTLSNQPQHF. The CDR3 DNA reads as TGTGCCAGCTCACCAAGTGACACCCTTAGCAATCAGCCCCAGCATTTT.

The chain combines TRBV7-8 with TRBJ2-7; TRBD2 might be the D (5 bases). CDR3 length equals 13 residues. Trimming cost V 8 bases and J 6 bases, with 17 bases left between them. CDR1 SGHVS and CDR2 FQNEAQ come from the germline V gene. The CDR3 DNA is TGTGCCAGCTCCAGCGGAGAACTACGCGAGCAGTACTTC. It codes for CASSSGELREQYF.

This clonotype turned up a few times. V is TRBV18 and J is TRBJ2-4, with TRBD1 matching 9 bases. This CDR3 has 15 amino acids. Germline CDR1 is KGHSH and CDR2 is LQKENI. Losses at the gene ends were 3 bases for V and 7 bases for J; bases not matched to a gene: 7. CDR3 sequence (DNA): TGTGCCAGCTCACCCTCCGGGACAGGGCTTAACATTCAGTACTTC. This codes for CASSPSGTGLNIQYF.

This clonotype was counted only a few times. The chain is built from TRBV4-3 and TRBJ2-1; 11 bases are shared with TRBD2. The CDR3 spans 16 residues. V was clipped by 4 bases and J by 5 bases; unmatched bases: 7. Germline lookup yields CDR1 LGHNA and CDR2 YSLEER. The CDR3, as DNA: TGCGCCAGCAGCCTCCTACCGGGACTAGCGGACAATGAGCAGTTCTTC. Translating gives CASSLLPGLADNEQFF.

V usage is TRBV11-2 and J usage is TRBJ2-5; 10 bases are a match to TRBD1. V dropped 6 bases and J dropped 5; count of bases not matched to a gene: 6. The length of the CDR3 is 14 residues. Germline V gene lookup returns CDR1 SGHAT and CDR2 FQNNGV. The CDR3 loop reads CASRTTGGFETQYF. CDR3 bases: TGTGCCAGCAGAACGACAGGGGGCTTTGAGACCCAGTACTTC.

The CDR3 DNA follows: TGTGCCAGCACCCCGGCGTATGGGACTAGCGGCCAAGAGACCCAGTACTTC. Amino acids: CASTPAYGTSGQETQYF. This chain connects TRBV12-3 or TRBV12-4 to TRBJ2-5; 11 positions match TRBD2. Unmatched junction bases numbered 11, after V lost 7 bases and J lost 1 base. The CDR3 spans 17 residues.

The sample holds many counts of this clonotype. The rearrangement links TRBV11-3 to TRBJ2-4; 7 bases are a match to TRBD1. The CDR3 totals 14 residues. Germline V gives CDR1 SGHNT, CDR2 YENEEA. Trimming cost V 5 bases and J 10 bases; bases outside gene matches: 11. Here the CDR3 DNA reads TGTGCCAGCAGCCCACGACAGGGTAGTACAATTCAGTACTTC. Protein sequence: CASSPRQGSTIQYF.

This clonotype was seen ten or more times. This rearrangement joins TRBV7-9 to TRBJ2-5; the D gene is possibly TRBD2 (5 bases). The CDR3 extends over 15 amino acids. In germline, CDR1 is SEHNR, CDR2 FQNEAQ (reference sequence). Trimming removed 4 bases at V and 3 bases at J, with 15 bases between. The CDR3 loop is CASSSRNLAEETQYF. DNA of the CDR3: TGTGCCAGCAGCTCCCGGAACCTAGCTGAAGAGACCCAGTACTTC.

The sample holds a few counts of this clonotype. The rearrangement links TRBV7-9 to TRBJ1-6; the D is unclear. CDR1 is SEHNR and CDR2 is FQNEAQ in the germline V gene (reference sequence). V lost 8 bases, J lost 7 bases, and 12 bases lay in between. This CDR3 is built from 13 residues. Here the CDR3 DNA reads TGTGCCAGCTCGGACGGAGAGAATTCACCCCTCCACTTT. This translates into CASSDGENSPLHF.

This clonotype was recorded a few times. This chain uses TRBV5-1 with TRBJ2-3; TRBD2 might be the D (6 bases). Germline V gene lookup returns CDR1 SGHRS and CDR2 YFSETQ. Trimming cost V 5 bases and J 6 bases, with 19 bases left between them. CDR3 length: 15 residues. CDR3 sequence: CASSQTTTSSDTQYF. CDR3 sequence (DNA): TGCGCCAGCAGTCAAACAACGACTAGTTCGGATACGCAGTATTTT.

This clonotype was observed a handful of times. The chain is built from TRBV29-1 and TRBJ2-7, with D maybe TRBD2 (6 bases). There are 14 residues in the CDR3. V lost 2 bases, J lost 8 bases, and 19 bases lay in between. The V gene's germline CDR1 is SQVTM and CDR2 ANQGSEA. As DNA, the CDR3 is TGCAGCGTTGAAATTAGCGGCGGAGCTGGGCAGCAGTACTTC. Translated: CSVEISGGAGQQYF.

The rearrangement joins TRBV3-1 to TRBJ1-4; D not resolved. V was pared by 0 bases and J by 5 bases, with 13 bases between. CDR3 length equals 16 residues. Germline CDR1 reads LGHDT; CDR2 reads YNNKEL (reference sequence). This CDR3 is CASSQESVGENEKLFF. CDR3 nucleotide sequence: TGTGCCAGCAGCCAAGAGTCGGTAGGAGAGAATGAAAAACTGTTTTTT. Full variable domain (rest looked up from reference TRBV3-1 and TRBJ1-4): DTAVSQTPKYLVTQMGNDKSIKCEQNLGHDTMYWYKQDSKKFLKIMFSYNNKELIINETVPNRFSPKSPDKAHLNLHINSLELGDSAVYFCASSQESVGENEKLFFGSGTQLSVL.

This clonotype was counted only a few times. CDR3 sequence reads: CASSQLRGLNTEAFF. The CDR3, as DNA: TGTGCCAGCAGCCAACTCCGGGGGCTGAACACTGAAGCTTTCTTT. The chain recombines TRBV14 with TRBJ1-1; perhaps TRBD1 as D (6 bases). Trimming removed 2 bases at V and 0 bases at J, with 10 bases between. Germline CDR1 and CDR2: SGHDN and FVKESK. The CDR3 is 15 amino acids.

In DNA, the CDR3 is TGTGCCAGCAGTTTTAGCGGGCTTCGTTACAATGAGCAGTTCTTC. Translation gives CASSFSGLRYNEQFF. V is TRBV28 and J is TRBJ2-1; TRBD2 matches 7 bases. The CDR3 consists of 15 residues. CDR1 and CDR2 (germline): MDHEN, SYDVKM. J was trimmed by 4 bases and V by 3 bases; bases with no gene match: 6.

This clonotype has more than one count but fewer than ten. The V and J genes are TRBV5-1 and TRBJ1-3; 7 positions agree with TRBD1. Unmatched junction bases numbered 3, after V lost 0 bases and J lost 3 bases. Germline V gives CDR1 SGHRS, CDR2 YFSETQ. CDR3 length equals 15 residues. The CDR3 spells CASSLERDSGNTIYF. The CDR3 coding sequence is TGCGCCAGCAGCTTGGAAAGGGACAGTGGAAACACCATATATTTT.

This chain joins TRBV5-4 and TRBJ1-1, with D unresolved. The CDR3 is 14 residues long. The germline V and J ends were trimmed by 1 base and 0 bases, with 7 bases remaining between them. Germline V lookup: CDR1 SGHNT, CDR2 YYREEE (reference sequence). The CDR3 spells CASSLYGMNTEAFF. The CDR3 coding sequence is TGTGCCAGCAGCTTGTATGGAATGAACACTGAAGCTTTCTTT.

This clonotype was observed a handful of times. The chain carries TRBV24-1 and TRBJ2-1, with D unresolved. V lost 4 bases and J lost 7, with 10 bases in between. The CDR3 runs to 13 residues. The V gene's germline CDR1 is KGHDR and CDR2 SFDVKD. This chain's CDR3 is CATSDPPLNEQFF. The CDR3 DNA follows: TGTGCCACCAGTGACCCCCCGCTGAATGAGCAGTTCTTC.